This TCR beta chain was found in a study of neoadjuvant anti-PD-1 for oral cavity cancer (dated by TCRdb to the early 2020s). In terms of the full investigation: Before undergoing curative-intent surgical resection, most patients got three to four biweekly nivolumab doses at 3 mg/kg. A fourth nivolumab dose was given around day 43 to patients without progression, and definitive surgical resection was performed in those patients on days 50-56. Under RECIST 1.1, a patient counted as a responder if showing complete response, partial response or stable disease, and as a non-responder if showing progression. A 33% response rate was observed in the parent correlative cohort, in which around twelve patients were included. The investigation overall reported the following: Higher pretreatment blood Treg/Th17 ratios correlated with higher pretreatment blood TCRbeta clonality and lower post-treatment tumor TCRbeta clonality. Only a few patients per response group were included in the TCR analyses, and larger cohorts for validation were called for by the authors. Greater tumor shrinkage correlated with larger post-treatment sizes of preexisting intratumoral clones, which suggests that expansion of preexisting clones contributed to response.

CDR1 and CDR2 were assigned from the germline V gene (reference sequence) as MNHEY and SMNVEV. V lost 1 base and J lost 2 bases; the stretch between them is 3 bases long. The CDR3 has 13 amino acids, counting the end cysteine and phenylalanine. The CDR3 DNA has 39 bases and is translated from base 1. Tumor libraries used mostly roughly 4.6 ug of input genomic DNA for survey sequencing, with two replicates per sample. The immunoSEQ hsTCRbeta kit was used to prepare TCRbeta libraries, following the manufacturer's instructions. The completed libraries were mixed into a single pool at 3 nM, then sequenced with an Illumina NovaSeq 6000 S4 flow cell. The published analysis was carried out like this. Raw data preprocessing and quality control were performed with the immunoSEQ Analyzer. The analysis was restricted to productive rearrangements, with each unique CDR3 amino acid sequence defining a clonotype. Repertoire clonality was estimated as the Gini-Simpson index, which was calculated using the R package tcR. Gini indices were compared with Student's t test, and associations with tumor size change were assessed by Pearson correlation. TCRdb retrieved this table from immuneACCESS and kept in-frame rearrangements only. Not all clones are present; in checked studies, unresolved V genes account for under half, and no reason is known for the remainder. V, J and clone size derive from that table, while D and trimming were established from the DNA sequence. The table for this sample lists 9,500 to 12,000 clones; under 65% of them were counted only once. The ten largest clones add up to 20% to 30% of the sample.

As for this clone: The antigen it recognizes is unknown. Qualities for individual bases were not recorded, and no much larger clone is one base off.

The sample's time point label, in plain terms: before neoadjuvant nivolumab. Patients were newly diagnosed with stage II-IVA oral cavity squamous cell carcinoma and had received no prior systemic or radiation treatment. The cohort was composed of patients with HPV-negative, locally advanced oral cavity squamous cell carcinoma. The samples were obtained from a longitudinal correlative study of a single-arm phase II trial testing neoadjuvant nivolumab in oral cavity squamous cell carcinoma. Genomic DNA-based TCRbeta sequencing was performed on subject-matched pre- and post-treatment PBMCs and tumors from three responders and three non-responders. The Maxwell RSC DNA from Tissue kit was used to isolate genomic DNA from tumor tissue.

The material sequenced was tumor tissue, taken before nivolumab (anti-PD-1) treatment. The TCR was taken from a person between 40 and 79 years old with oral cavity squamous cell carcinoma. This receptor chain uses TRBV27 and TRBJ2-1, with the identity of the D gene unclear. The DNA sequence is as follows: TGTGCCAGCAGTTTATATACCTACAATGAGCAGTTCTTC. Its amino acids are CASSLYTYNEQFF.